This T cell receptor (beta chain) is from a study of Ad26.COV2.S vaccination and SARS-CoV-2 variants. Across the whole study: A participant enrolled in the COV1001 Ad26.COV2.S trial arm provided the sample. Ad26.COV2.S given intramuscularly, once or twice 56 days apart.

Using immunoSEQ multiplex PCR, the repertoire was profiled, and TCRdb retains in-frame clones only, with some absent. The sample contains 400,000 to 450,000 clones, 80% to 95% of which appear only once. Germline V gives CDR1 MNHEY, CDR2 SMNVEV (reference sequence). Trimming pared 1 base from V and 5 bases from J, leaving 18 bases between. The CDR3 has 17 amino acids. Treatment indicated: around 19 received Ad26.COV2.S at low or high dose, single or two shots; several received placebo; per-sample allocation not given. Following the first vaccine or placebo injection, samples were taken on day 63. Donation was by an adult aged 18-55 years who was in Boston. The administered vaccine (an Ad26 vector) expressed Wuhan-strain SARS-CoV-2 spike.

The rearrangement uses TRBV27 and TRBJ2-1; tentative D call: TRBD2 (5 bases). The clonotype was recovered from a person aged 18 to 65 who received the Ad26.COV2.S COVID-19 vaccine or a placebo. The sample in question was peripheral blood, obtained in a trial of Ad26.COV2.S vaccine versus placebo. The CDR3 DNA is TGTGCCAGCAGTTTATTCCCCCCCTCGGGGTTGAACAATGAGCAGTTCTTC. The encoded protein is CASSLFPPSGLNNEQFF.